These 22 T cell receptor beta chains were all obtained from the same sample, sequenced in a study of cytotoxic CD8 clonotypes in ibrutinib-treated CLL. Sequencing was performed with immunoSEQ multiplex PCR; in TCRdb, only in-frame clones are kept and a portion is missing. The sample holds about 45,000 clones, around 68% seen once. The source material was PBMCs, sampled after 12 months of ibrutinib treatment. These receptors were taken from a human donor with chronic lymphocytic leukemia.

This chain joins TRBV18 and TRBJ2-5; TRBD2 might be the D (5 bases). Germline V gives CDR1 KGHSH, CDR2 LQKENI. The V gene lost 2 bases and the J gene lost 1 base, with 14 bases spanning the gap. This CDR3 is built from 16 residues. CDR3 loop: CASSPGPNAGQETQYF. The CDR3 DNA is TGTGCCAGCTCACCAGGCCCTAACGCGGGCCAAGAGACCCAGTACTTC.

This clone was counted only a few times. The J gene is TRBJ1-3, the V gene TRBV7-9; D is possibly TRBD1 (5 bases). The CDR3 consists of 17 residues. Germline loops: CDR1 SEHNR, CDR2 FQNEAQ (reference sequence). Trimming shortened V by 5 bases and J by 1 base, and 18 bases separated the two germline ends. The CDR3 DNA sequence: TGTGCCAGCAGCACCCGGGGGGTGGGCAGATCTGGAAACACCATATATTTT. Protein sequence: CASSTRGVGRSGNTIYF.

This clone was observed a few times. The chain uses TRBV7-9 and TRBJ1-1; no firm D call. Trimming pared 5 bases from V and 3 bases from J, leaving 10 bases between. This CDR3 contains 13 residues. In germline, CDR1 is SEHNR, CDR2 FQNEAQ (reference sequence). The chain's CDR3 is CASSLDSHTEAFF. CDR3 nucleotide sequence: TGTGCCAGCAGCCTGGACTCTCACACTGAAGCTTTCTTT.

This chain connects TRBV7-2 to TRBJ2-1, with D maybe TRBD2 (6 bases). This CDR3 has 17 amino acids. In germline, CDR1 is SGHTA, CDR2 FQGNSA. V lost 2 bases, J lost 0 bases, and 14 bases lay in between. CDR3 loop: CASSLRWWGDSYNEQFF. CDR3 nucleotide sequence: TGTGCCAGCAGCTTACGCTGGTGGGGGGACTCCTACAATGAGCAGTTCTTC. The complete variable domain, with remaining parts taken from reference TRBV7-2 and TRBJ2-1, reads GAGVSQSPSNKVTEKGKDVELRCDPISGHTALYWYRQSLGQGLEFLIYFQGNSAPDKSGLPSDRFSAERTGGSVSTLTIQRTQQEDSAVYLCASSLRWWGDSYNEQFFGPGTRLTVL.

The chain links TRBV19 to TRBJ1-4, with D perhaps matching TRBD1 (6 bases). This CDR3 is built from 14 residues. Per the germline V gene, CDR1 is LNHDA and CDR2 is SQIVND (reference sequence). V shed 6 bases and J shed 3 bases, with 11 bases lying between them. CDR3 DNA: TGTGCCAGTAGACAGGGTGAGGCTAATGAAAAACTGTTTTTT. Its protein product is CASRQGEANEKLFF.

The V and J genes are TRBV5-1 and TRBJ1-6, with no clear D. The CDR3 has 14 residues. Germline values: CDR1 SGHRS, CDR2 YFSETQ. V was clipped by 3 bases and J by 7 bases, with 11 bases between them. In DNA, the CDR3 is TGCGCCAGCAGCTCGGGCCGCCTAAATTCACCCCTCCACTTT. Translating it yields CASSSGRLNSPLHF.

V usage is TRBV6-1 and J usage is TRBJ1-5; D uncertain. CDR3 size: 13 residues. Trimming left V 3 bases short and J 6 bases short, with 9 bases between. Germline CDR1 and CDR2: MNHNS and SASEGT. CDR3 in amino acids: CASSDALGQPQHF. CDR3 in DNA: TGTGCCAGCAGTGATGCCTTGGGTCAGCCCCAGCATTTT.

This clone was seen more than once but under ten times. J is TRBJ1-1 and V is TRBV7-8; TRBD1 agrees at 9 bases. Germline V gene data show CDR1 as SGHVS and CDR2 as FQNEAQ. With 5 bases clipped from V and 1 base from J, the junction kept 5 bases outside the gene matches. CDR3 size: 15 residues. This chain's CDR3 is CASSEMTGGNTEAFF. The CDR3 bases are TGTGCCAGCAGCGAGATGACAGGGGGGAACACTGAAGCTTTCTTT.

The chain combines TRBV7-9 with TRBJ1-1; no reliable D call. CDR1 SEHNR and CDR2 FQNEAQ come from the germline V gene (reference sequence). Between the trimmed V and J ends, which lost 6 bases and 2 bases, there was a span of 25 bases. The CDR3 is 18 amino acids. The DNA for the CDR3 is TGTGCCAGCAGACTGACCCGAATTCTGCTCCCTAGTAACACTGAAGCTTTCTTT. It encodes CASRLTRILLPSNTEAFF.

This sequence joins TRBV5-4 and TRBJ2-7, with TRBD2 as a possible D gene (5 bases). The V end was cut by 4 bases, the J end by 0 bases, with 11 bases between. The CDR3 extends over 14 amino acids. Germline values: CDR1 SGHNT, CDR2 YYREEE (reference sequence). CDR3 amino acids: CASSNRGSSYEQYF. CDR3 in DNA: TGTGCCAGCAGCAATCGAGGGAGCTCCTACGAGCAGTACTTC.

This rearrangement joins TRBV28 to TRBJ1-2, with a possible D match to TRBD1 (6 bases). V was clipped by 8 bases and J by 6 bases, with 22 bases between them. The CDR3 loop spans 15 amino acids. Germline V CDR1 and CDR2: MDHEN, SYDVKM. The chain's CDR3 is CASLDPRGTGNGYTF. In DNA form, the CDR3 reads TGTGCCAGCCTTGACCCCAGGGGTACGGGGAATGGCTACACCTTC.

The CDR3 spells CASSLGLEVDTQYF. DNA of the CDR3: TGTGCCAGCAGTTTAGGACTAGAGGTAGATACGCAGTATTTT. The V call is TRBV27, the J call TRBJ2-3; 7 bases map to TRBD2. J lost 5 bases, V lost 2 bases, and 4 bases had no gene match. The CDR3 covers 14 residues. The germline V gene has CDR1 MNHEY and CDR2 SMNVEV (reference sequence).

The table lists this clone with a few counts. The chain employs TRBV10-3 and TRBJ1-6, with 8 bases that match TRBD1. V trimming: 6 bases; J trimming: 3 bases; junction bases outside the gene matches: 10. This CDR3 region has 17 residues. Germline V gene data show CDR1 as ENHRY and CDR2 as SYGVKD. The CDR3 DNA follows: TGTGCCATCAGGGACAGGGATACTAAGGGCTATAATTCACCCCTCCACTTT. It translates to CAIRDRDTKGYNSPLHF.

This rearrangement joins TRBV9 to TRBJ1-1; D is perhaps TRBD1 (5 bases). Germline V gives CDR1 SGDLS, CDR2 YYNGEE. The CDR3 length is 14 residues. The V and J ends lost 3 bases and 1 base respectively, with 10 bases between them. The CDR3: CASSEQVENTEAFF. DNA of the CDR3: TGTGCCAGCAGCGAACAGGTGGAGAACACTGAAGCTTTCTTT.

A few counts support this clone. The V gene is TRBV27, the J gene TRBJ1-6; TRBD1 is a possible D gene (5 bases). CDR1 is MNHEY and CDR2 is SMNVEV in the germline V gene (reference sequence). The CDR3 is 13 residues long. Trimming took off 6 bases at V and 3 bases at J, with 6 bases between the two ends. In DNA, the CDR3 is TGTGCCAGCAGGACAGACTATAATTCACCCCTCCACTTT. Amino acids: CASRTDYNSPLHF.

This clone has a handful of counts. The chain links TRBV7-9 to TRBJ2-3; no reliable D call. The CDR3 totals 13 residues. Germline lookup yields CDR1 SEHNR and CDR2 FQNEAQ (reference sequence). Trimming stripped 1 base from V and 2 bases from J, with 4 bases between. CDR3 residues: CASSLDPTDTQYF. The DNA for the CDR3 is TGTGCCAGCAGCTTAGACCCCACAGATACGCAGTATTTT.

This chain uses TRBV7-3 with TRBJ2-3; D is undetermined. The CDR3 loop spans 15 amino acids. Germline V lookup: CDR1 SGHTA, CDR2 FQGTGA. V was shortened by 4 bases and J by 0 bases, with 11 bases between the two germline ends. This CDR3 is CASSSLTPSTDTQYF. For the CDR3, the DNA is TGTGCCAGCAGCTCCTTGACACCTAGCACAGATACGCAGTATTTT.

The V and J genes are TRBV13 and TRBJ2-7; no reliable D call. The CDR3 sequence is 13 residues long. V lost 0 bases and J 3 bases, leaving 6 bases between the germline ends. Germline lookup yields CDR1 PRHDT and CDR2 FYEKMQ (reference sequence). The CDR3 DNA reads as TGTGCCAGCAGCTTAGGAGGGTTCTACGAGCAGTACTTC. It translates to CASSLGGFYEQYF.

The gene calls are TRBV7-6 and TRBJ1-1; D gene unclear. Trimming removed 1 base at V and 2 bases at J, with 11 bases between. CDR1 and CDR2 (germline): SGHVS, FNYEAQ. The CDR3 length is 15 residues. CDR3 in DNA: TGTGCCAGCAGCTTAGAGGCAGGTATAAACACTGAAGCTTTCTTT. This translates into CASSLEAGINTEAFF.

This clone came up a few times. The rearrangement joins TRBV27 to TRBJ1-6, with 7 bases identical to TRBD1. The V gene's germline CDR1 is MNHEY and CDR2 SMNVEV (reference sequence). V shed 5 bases and J 8 bases; nucleotides not matched to a gene: 9. There are 15 residues in the CDR3. DNA for the CDR3: TGTGCCAGCAGTCGCGCCGACAGGGAGTATTCACCCCTCCACTTT. Protein sequence: CASSRADREYSPLHF.

The CDR3 DNA reads TGTGCCAGCAGCGCCCCCATTCGGACAGGGCCCTACGAGCAGTACTTC. It codes for CASSAPIRTGPYEQYF. The J gene is TRBJ2-7, the V gene TRBV7-8, with 8 bases identical to TRBD1. The CDR3 totals 16 residues. V lost 5 bases to trimming and J lost 2 bases; unmatched junction nucleotides: 11. The germline V gene encodes CDR1 SGHVS and CDR2 FQNEAQ.

The rearrangement links TRBV5-1 to TRBJ2-5; 13 bases map to TRBD2. Germline CDR1 SGHRS, CDR2 YFSETQ. The CDR3 length is 18 residues. V shed 0 bases and J 4 bases; nucleotides not matched to a gene: 9. The CDR3 DNA follows: TGCGCCAGCAGCTTGGGGCAGACTAGCGGGGGGTTACGAGAGACCCAGTACTTC. Amino acids: CASSLGQTSGGLRETQYF.